The T cell receptor beta chain under discussion was sequenced for a study of T cell changes during pregnancy in multiple sclerosis. The CDR3 is 17 amino acids. V lost 3 bases and J lost 4, with 16 bases in between. CDR1 MDHEN and CDR2 SYDVKM come from the germline V gene. The table came from immunoSEQ multiplex PCR; TCRdb's copy has only in-frame clones and leaves some out. The data show about 83,000 clones, over 80% seen once. The sample here was PBMCs, taken in the first trimester of pregnancy. The origin of this receptor is a female donor in good health, serving as a control in a pregnancy study. Some clones in this sample may be carry-over from other donors' samples. This chain uses TRBV28 with TRBJ1-6, with D possibly TRBD1 on 5 matching bases. In nucleotides, the CDR3 is TGTGCCAGCAGTTTTTCCTACCGACAGACTTATAATTCACCCCTCCACTTT. Amino acid sequence: CASSFSYRQTYNSPLHF.